The 20 T cell receptor beta chains reported below all come from one sample, sequenced in a study of blood T cell repertoires in COVID-19 (dated by TCRdb to the early 2020s). The method behind the library was the immunoSEQ multiplex PCR assay. TCRdb re-hosts the immuneACCESS table, in-frame sequences only. Its copies lack some clones; in the studies checked, an unresolved V gene accounts for under half of them, and the cause for the rest is not known. This sample has a few hundred thousand clones in its table, and approximately 89% of those were observed once. Approximately 2.9% of the sample belongs to the ten largest clones. Sequences were obtained from PBMCs or T cells enriched from blood (not recorded which). The receptors here all came from a woman aged 45 to 65 who had been exposed to COVID-19.

The rearrangement joins TRBV4-2 to TRBJ1-4, with TRBD1 matching over 7 bases. CDR3 size: 14 residues. Germline loops: CDR1 LGHNA, CDR2 YNFKEQ. After removal of 4 bases from V and 5 bases from J, the junction contained 4 bases not matched to a gene. CDR3 sequence (DNA): TGTGCCAGCAGCCTCGACAGGGACAATGAAAAACTGTTTTTT. Translation: CASSLDRDNEKLFF.

In this sample, this clone turned up a few times. The chain carries TRBV10-3 and TRBJ2-7; D may be TRBD1 (5 bases). V lost 10 bases and J lost 7, with 20 bases in between. The CDR3 consists of 13 residues. The germline CDR1 and CDR2 sequences are ENHRY and SYGVKD. CDR3 DNA sequence: TGTGCCACCTACCAGGGCGAAAGTCGGGAGCAGTACTTC. It specifies CATYQGESREQYF.

V and J are TRBV20-1 and TRBJ1-2, with D possibly TRBD1 on 6 matching bases. Germline CDR1 is DFQATT and CDR2 is SNEGSKA (reference sequence). Trimming removed 3 bases from V and 8 bases from J, with 10 bases in between. The CDR3 covers 11 residues. The CDR3 sequence is CSASDRRGYTF. In DNA form, the CDR3 reads TGCAGTGCTAGTGACAGGAGGGGCTACACCTTC.

This sequence joins TRBV19 and TRBJ1-2; the D gene is possibly TRBD1 (5 bases). V was pared by 4 bases and J by 4 bases, with 13 bases between. The CDR3 consists of 14 residues. Germline CDR1 reads LNHDA; CDR2 reads SQIVND (reference sequence). As DNA, the CDR3 is TGTGCCAGTAGTAGTAGGGGCAGACGCTATGGCTACACCTTC. Translating it yields CASSSRGRRYGYTF.

The gene calls are TRBV6-5 and TRBJ1-4, with D maybe TRBD1 (5 bases). The CDR3 is 14 amino acids. V was shortened by 2 bases and J by 3 bases, with 7 bases between the two germline ends. The germline V gene has CDR1 MNHEY and CDR2 SVGAGI. The chain's CDR3 is CASSYQGPNEKLFF. The CDR3 bases are TGTGCCAGCAGTTACCAGGGTCCTAATGAAAAACTGTTTTTT.

This chain uses TRBV7-9 with TRBJ2-1, with 12 bases fitting TRBD1. The length of the CDR3 is 14 residues. Germline V CDR1 and CDR2: SEHNR, FQNEAQ (reference sequence). V dropped 9 bases and J dropped 7; count of bases not matched to a gene: 7. CDR3 protein: CASLRDRGLNEQFF. The CDR3 nucleotides are TGTGCCAGTTTGCGGGACAGGGGGCTAAATGAGCAGTTCTTC.

The genes are TRBV5-6 and TRBJ2-2; 11 bases align to TRBD1. This CDR3 comprises 15 residues. Trimming removed 6 bases from V and 6 bases from J; junction bases left unmatched: 7. Germline loops: CDR1 SGHDT, CDR2 YYEEEE. The CDR3 DNA reads TGTGCCAGCATTTTTTGGGACAGGGGGTCCGGGGAGCTGTTTTTT. It codes for CASIFWDRGSGELFF. Complete variable domain (other parts from reference TRBV5-6 and TRBJ2-2): DAGVTQSPTHLIKTRGQQVTLRCSPKSGHDTVSWYQQALGQGPQFIFQYYEEEERQRGNFPDRFSGHQFPNYSSELNVNALLLGDSALYLCASIFWDRGSGELFFGEGSRLTVL.

The chain couples TRBV2 to TRBJ2-5; D is undetermined. CDR1 is SNHLY and CDR2 is FYNNEI in the germline V gene. Deletions cut 4 bases from V and 5 bases from J, with 14 bases between. The CDR3 runs 14 residues. Here the CDR3 DNA reads TGTGCCAGCAGTGGAGCGACAAATTGGGAGACCCAGTACTTC. Amino acid sequence: CASSGATNWETQYF.

The rearrangement joins TRBV4-1 to TRBJ1-6; D remains ambiguous. V dropped 0 bases and J dropped 0 bases, with 12 bases sitting between them. The CDR3 spans 18 residues. The germline gives CDR1 MGHRA, CDR2 YSYEKL. The CDR3 reads CASSQDLAASSYNSPLHF. The CDR3, as DNA: TGCGCCAGCAGCCAAGATCTGGCGGCTAGCTCCTATAATTCACCCCTCCACTTT.

The rearrangement links TRBV28 to TRBJ2-5, with 9 bases matching TRBD1. The CDR3 covers 15 residues. V trimming: 8 bases; J trimming: 1 base; junction bases outside the gene matches: 8. Looked up from germline, CDR1 is MDHEN and CDR2 is SYDVKM. The CDR3 DNA reads as TGTGCCAGCTCGACAGGGGGAATACTCCAAGAGACCCAGTACTTC. It encodes CASSTGGILQETQYF.

About this clone itself: One end of the junction is discordant with germline, which a read error may explain. This chain links TRBV19 with TRBJ2-5; the match to TRBD1 covers 8 bases. From germline, CDR1 is LNHDA and CDR2 SQIVND (reference sequence). CDR3 length equals 14 residues. CDR3 amino acids: CASSTGTGQKTQYF. The CDR3 coding sequence is TGTGCCAGCAGTACCGGGACAGGCCAGAAGACCCAGTACTTC.

The table lists this clone with a few counts. The CDR3 loop is CSVRRQGGYEQYF. CDR3 nucleotides: TGCAGCGTTCGCCGACAGGGGGGCTACGAGCAGTACTTC. The chain joins TRBV29-1 to TRBJ2-7; 9 bases line up with TRBD1. This CDR3 has 13 residues. The germline CDR1 and CDR2 sequences are SQVTM and ANQGSEA. Trimming removed 5 bases from V and 3 bases from J; junction bases left unmatched: 5.

The chain is built from TRBV11-1 and TRBJ1-1; 9 positions match TRBD1. Per germline, CDR1 SGHAT and CDR2 FQDESV (reference sequence). This CDR3 contains 12 residues. J gave up 7 bases and V 5 bases, and 2 bases lay outside the gene matches. In nucleotides, the CDR3 is TGTGCCAGCAGCAGGGACAGGGATGAAGCTTTCTTT. It codes for CASSRDRDEAFF.

The rearrangement joins TRBV5-1 to TRBJ1-6, with 7 bases matching TRBD1. CDR3 length: 15 amino acids. The V segment lost 4 bases and the J segment 9 bases; nucleotides outside the gene matches: 10. CDR1 is SGHRS and CDR2 is YFSETQ in the germline V gene. The CDR3 coding sequence is TGCGCCAGCAGCCTTGGACAGGCGGATACTTCACCCCTCCACTTT. It codes for CASSLGQADTSPLHF.

The chain carries TRBV29-1 and TRBJ1-1; TRBD1 might be the D (6 bases). This CDR3 has 14 residues. Trimming took 7 bases from V and 4 from J, leaving 19 bases between them. Germline loops: CDR1 SQVTM, CDR2 ANQGSEA. This CDR3 is CSGTTGPGITEAFF. In DNA form, the CDR3 reads TGCAGCGGTACCACAGGGCCGGGGATCACTGAAGCTTTCTTT.

The V call is TRBV7-9, the J call TRBJ1-6; tentative D call: TRBD1 (5 bases). The CDR3 length is 12 residues. The germline V gene encodes CDR1 SEHNR and CDR2 FQNEAQ (reference sequence). Between the trimmed V and J ends, which lost 5 bases and 10 bases, there was a span of 9 bases. The CDR3 protein is CASSTGESPLHF. The CDR3 coding sequence is TGTGCCAGCAGCACAGGAGAATCACCCCTCCACTTT.

The chain carries TRBV5-1 and TRBJ2-1, with D unclear. Trimming removed 0 bases at V and 8 bases at J, with 6 bases between. The CDR3 runs 12 residues. Germline V gene lookup returns CDR1 SGHRS and CDR2 YFSETQ. CDR3 DNA sequence: TGCGCCAGCAGCTTGGTATCGGATGAGCAGTTCTTC. This sequence encodes CASSLVSDEQFF.

This chain uses TRBV4-1 with TRBJ2-2, with D possibly matching TRBD2 (5 bases). Germline lookup yields CDR1 MGHRA and CDR2 YSYEKL. The ends were cut back, 1 base at V and 4 bases at J, with 13 bases in the middle. The CDR3 length is 16 residues. Here the CDR3 reads CASSQVSSPRTGELFF. The CDR3 DNA reads as TGCGCCAGCAGCCAAGTCTCTAGCCCCCGCACCGGGGAGCTGTTTTTT.

The CDR3 region is CASSNSYEQYF. The CDR3 DNA is TGTGCCAGTAGCAATAGCTACGAGCAGTACTTC. V usage is TRBV19 and J usage is TRBJ2-7; D remains unclear. CDR1 is LNHDA, CDR2 SQIVND, per germline (reference sequence). This CDR3 spans 11 amino acids. The V gene lost 6 bases and the J gene lost 3 bases, with 6 bases spanning the gap. The full variable domain, completed using reference TRBV19 and TRBJ2-7, is DGGITQSPKYLFRKEGQNVTLSCEQNLNHDAMYWYRQDPGQGLRLIYYSQIVNDFQKGDIAEGYSVSREKKESFPLTVTSAQKNPTAFYLCASSNSYEQYFGPGTRLTVT.

V and J are TRBV6-4 and TRBJ2-1, with D unclear. V was shortened by 0 bases and J by 6 bases, with 12 bases between the two germline ends. CDR3 size: 15 residues. The V gene's germline CDR1 is MRHNA and CDR2 SNTAGT. CDR3 sequence (DNA): TGTGCCAGCAGTGACTCCTCGTTCTACCCCAATGAGCAGTTCTTC. It translates to CASSDSSFYPNEQFF.